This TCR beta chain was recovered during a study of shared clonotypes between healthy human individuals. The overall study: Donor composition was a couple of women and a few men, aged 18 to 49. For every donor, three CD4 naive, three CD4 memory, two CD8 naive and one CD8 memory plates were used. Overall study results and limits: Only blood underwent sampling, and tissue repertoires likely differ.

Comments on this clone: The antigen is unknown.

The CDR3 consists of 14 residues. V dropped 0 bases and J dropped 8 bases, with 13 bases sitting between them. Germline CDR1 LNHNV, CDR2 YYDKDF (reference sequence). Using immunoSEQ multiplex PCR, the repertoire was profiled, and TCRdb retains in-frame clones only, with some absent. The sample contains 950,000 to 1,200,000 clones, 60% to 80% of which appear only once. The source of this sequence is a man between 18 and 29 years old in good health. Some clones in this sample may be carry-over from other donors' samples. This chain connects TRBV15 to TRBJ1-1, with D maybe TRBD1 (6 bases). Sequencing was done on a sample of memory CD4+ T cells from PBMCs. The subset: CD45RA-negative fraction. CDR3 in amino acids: CATSRDWTEPEAFF. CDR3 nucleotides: TGTGCCACCAGCAGAGACTGGACAGAACCCGAAGCTTTCTTT.